This T cell receptor beta chain emerged from a study of blood T cell repertoires in COVID-19. V gave up 5 bases and J gave up 4 bases; unmatched junction bases: 7. Germline assignment: CDR1 MDHEN and CDR2 SYDVKM. CDR3 length equals 14 residues. Original processing notes: Reference gene primer amplification gave nucleated cell count estimates. The table came from immunoSEQ multiplex PCR; TCRdb's copy has only in-frame clones and leaves some out. V, J and clone size reflect that table, while D and trimming were determined from the DNA. The repertoire consists of tens of thousands of clones, with more than 65% occurring once and the leading ten covering 20% to 25%.

The chain joins TRBV28 to TRBJ1-1, with 7 bases lining up with TRBD1. The clonotype originates from a man in his 60s with acute or convalescent COVID-19. The specimen was peripheral blood. DNA of the CDR3: TGTGCCAGCAGTGACACAGGGGTAATCACTGAAGCTTTCTTT. It yields the protein CASSDTGVITEAFF.